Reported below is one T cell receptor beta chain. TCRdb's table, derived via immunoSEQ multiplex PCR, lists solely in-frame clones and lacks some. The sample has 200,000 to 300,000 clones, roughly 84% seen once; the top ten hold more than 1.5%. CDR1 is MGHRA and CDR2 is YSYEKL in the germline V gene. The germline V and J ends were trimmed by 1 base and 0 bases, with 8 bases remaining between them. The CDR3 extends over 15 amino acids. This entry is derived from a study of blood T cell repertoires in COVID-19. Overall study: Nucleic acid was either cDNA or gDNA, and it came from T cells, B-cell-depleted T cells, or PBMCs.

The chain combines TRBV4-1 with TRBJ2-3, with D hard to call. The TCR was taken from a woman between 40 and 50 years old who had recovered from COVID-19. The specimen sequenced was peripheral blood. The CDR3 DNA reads TGCGCCAGCAGCCAAGGACCGACTAGCACAGATACGCAGTATTTT. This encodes CASSQGPTSTDTQYF.